In its sample, the clone carrying this T cell receptor (beta chain) was seen once. The data derive from a study of T cell responses to AZD1222 COVID-19 vaccine. The germline gives CDR1 SNHLY, CDR2 FYNNEI. Deletions cut 4 bases from V and 2 bases from J, with 29 bases between. The CDR3 has 20 residues. Here immunoSEQ multiplex PCR was the method, and the copy in TCRdb shows in-frame clones only, minus some. The sample consists of more than 150,000 clones, around 88% of them appearing once. V is TRBV2 and J is TRBJ1-1, with D uncertain. The clonotype was recovered from an adult in good health. This sample comprised peripheral blood, obtained on day 0 of AZD1222 vaccination. CDR3 sequence: CASSATVVLSGVDSNTEAFF. The CDR3 nucleotides read TGTGCCAGCAGTGCTACGGTGGTTTTATCTGGGGTAGACTCCAACACTGAAGCTTTCTTT.